The following is a TCR beta chain sequence with its context. Antigen specificity is unknown. CDR1 and CDR2 from the germline V gene are MNHEY and SMNVEV (reference sequence). V was clipped by 3 bases and J by 7 bases, with 16 bases between them. There are 16 residues in the CDR3. Method: immunoSEQ multiplex PCR; TCRdb's copy keeps in-frame clones and lacks some. Of almost 75,000 clones in the sample, around 81% are singletons; the top ten hold around 3%. These data come from a study of cytomegalovirus exposure and HLA in healthy donors. Broader study findings: Rare TCR sequences dominated, though some public TCRs recurred in many donors. According to a subsequent analysis, TCR clusters identified in the first cohort showed a tendency to co-occur across the 100 to 150 validation repertoires.

The sample was PBMCs. The J gene is TRBJ1-6, the V gene TRBV27, with a possible D match to TRBD1 (5 bases). The clonotype originates from a man between 25 and 39 years old in good health and CMV-seronegative. This chain's CDR3 is CASSLGRTGGNSPLHF. The CDR3 DNA reads TGTGCCAGCAGTTTGGGGCGGACCGGGGGGAATTCACCCCTCCACTTT.